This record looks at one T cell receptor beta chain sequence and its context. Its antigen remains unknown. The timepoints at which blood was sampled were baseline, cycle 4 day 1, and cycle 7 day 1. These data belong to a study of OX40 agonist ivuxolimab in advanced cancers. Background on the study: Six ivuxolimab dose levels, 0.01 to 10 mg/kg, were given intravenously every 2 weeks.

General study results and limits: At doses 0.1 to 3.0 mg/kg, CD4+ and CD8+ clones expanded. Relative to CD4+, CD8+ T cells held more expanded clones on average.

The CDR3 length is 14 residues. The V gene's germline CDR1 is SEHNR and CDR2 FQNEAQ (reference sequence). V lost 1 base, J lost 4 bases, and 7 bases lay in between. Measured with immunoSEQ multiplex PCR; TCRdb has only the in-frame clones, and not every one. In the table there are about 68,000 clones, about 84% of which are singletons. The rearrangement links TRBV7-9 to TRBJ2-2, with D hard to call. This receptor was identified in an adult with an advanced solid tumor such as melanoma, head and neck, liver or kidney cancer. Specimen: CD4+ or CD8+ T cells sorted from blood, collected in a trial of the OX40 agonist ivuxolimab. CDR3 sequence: CASSLELRTGELFF. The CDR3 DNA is TGTGCCAGCAGCTTAGAACTGCGCACCGGGGAGCTGTTTTTT.